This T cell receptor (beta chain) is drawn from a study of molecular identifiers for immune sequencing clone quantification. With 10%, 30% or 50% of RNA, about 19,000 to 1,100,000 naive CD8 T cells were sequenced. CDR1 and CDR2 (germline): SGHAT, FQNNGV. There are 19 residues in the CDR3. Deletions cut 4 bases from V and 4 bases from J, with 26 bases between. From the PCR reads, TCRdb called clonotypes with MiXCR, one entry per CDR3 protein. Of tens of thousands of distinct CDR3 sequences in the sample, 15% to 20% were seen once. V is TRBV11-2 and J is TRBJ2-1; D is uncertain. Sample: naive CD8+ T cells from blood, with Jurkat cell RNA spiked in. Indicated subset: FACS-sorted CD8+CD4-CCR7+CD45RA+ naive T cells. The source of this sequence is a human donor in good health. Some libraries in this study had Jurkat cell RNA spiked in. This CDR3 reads CASSSPAHAGARLYNEQFF. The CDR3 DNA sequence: TGTGCCAGCAGCTCCCCTGCACACGCTGGAGCGAGGCTTTACAATGAGCAGTTCTTC.